This T cell receptor beta chain appears in the sequencing data of a study of shared clonotypes between healthy human individuals (dated by TCRdb to 2020 to 2021). Notes on the research overall: The cohort comprised a couple of women and a few men aged 18 to 49 years. To estimate repertoire size and how much clonotypes are shared between individuals, the study performed deep sequencing of blood TCR repertoires from a handful of healthy adults. To increase sequencing depth and limit assay-specific biases, different laboratories used diverse techniques to prepare libraries and sequence TCR repertoires. Leukapheresis yielded between about 0.9 and 9.5 billion PBMCs per donor.

Broad study findings and their caveats: The small number of donors limited the genetic and exposure-history diversity represented. Sampling was limited to blood, and TCR repertoires in tissue likely differ from TCR repertoires in blood. Pairwise subsampling led to the expectation that sequencing depth would affect the degree of clonotype sharing among donors.

CDR1 and CDR2 (SEHNR, FQNEAQ) derive from the germline V gene (reference sequence). Relative to germline, V is 3 bases shorter and J is 2 bases shorter, with 7 bases between their ends. The CDR3 goes from the cysteine to the phenylalanine over 13 residues. This entry keeps only the CDR3 DNA: 39 bases, framed from base 1. Donors were healthy HIV-negative adults with no recently reported acute infections or vaccinations. Only Caucasian adults living in Nashville, Tennessee, USA were represented among the donors. For unsorted samples, around 85 million PBMCs were counted, and genomic DNA was extracted using the QIAamp DNA Blood Mini kit. Blood was obtained by leukapheresis, after which PBMCs were separated by Ficoll-Histopaque density gradient centrifugation and cryopreserved in liquid nitrogen vapor phase. Using the deep immunoSEQ assay, TCR CDR3 regions were amplified from genomic DNA by multiplex PCR. Genomic DNA extracted from each cell subset was distributed evenly over all wells of several immunoSEQ 96-well plates, and each plate served as one replicate. Each replicate PCR for unsorted PBMC received about 300 ng genomic DNA, equal to tens of thousands of T cell genomes. Ten immunoSEQ deep assay plates were used to sequence unsorted PBMC genomic DNA. Purified libraries were quantified with a Qubit 3.0 fluorometer, sized on a Bioanalyzer 2100, and re-quantified with the KAPA Library Quantification kit. Every immunoSEQ 96-well plate was sequenced on a separate single-read 150-cycle Illumina NextSeq 550 flow cell. In the paper's pipeline: Because the immunoSEQ output held only junctional sequences and lacked quality scores, the filtering could not match the filtering applied to full-length reads. To assign V/J genes and CDR3, sequences were annotated using PyIR, a Python wrapper for IgBLAST v1.9, with IMGT germline references. Reads with weak V/J assignments (E-value above 1e-6), missing CDR3, stop codons, out-of-frame junctions, or ambiguous translated residues were removed. V3J clonotypes were defined as sequences sharing the same inferred V gene, J gene, and CDR3 amino acid sequence. The percentage overlap between two repertoires was calculated by dividing the number of shared unique clonotypes by the size of the smaller repertoire. RTK rarefaction, the Chao1 estimator, and Recon v2.1 estimates of unobserved clonotypes were used to assess repertoire richness. TCRdb retrieved this table from immuneACCESS and kept in-frame rearrangements only. Not all clones are present; in checked studies, unresolved V genes account for under half, and no reason is known for the remainder. V and J calls and clone size come straight from that table; D and trimming were deduced from the DNA. The sample table records around 430,000 clones; roughly 80% of these occur just once. The ten largest clones take up roughly an eighth of the sample.

This clone was observed a single time. The specificity of this receptor is unknown. Nothing much larger sits one base from this clone, and base qualities are not available. The receptor was derived from a woman in her thirties or forties in good health. Some clones in this sample may be carry-over from other donors' samples. In this chain, TRBV7-9 is recombined with TRBJ2-5; the D gene identity is not certain. The sample consisted of PBMCs. The DNA sequence reads TGTGCCAGCAGCTTCTACTTGCAAGAGACCCAGTACTTC. Translation gives CASSFYLQETQYF.